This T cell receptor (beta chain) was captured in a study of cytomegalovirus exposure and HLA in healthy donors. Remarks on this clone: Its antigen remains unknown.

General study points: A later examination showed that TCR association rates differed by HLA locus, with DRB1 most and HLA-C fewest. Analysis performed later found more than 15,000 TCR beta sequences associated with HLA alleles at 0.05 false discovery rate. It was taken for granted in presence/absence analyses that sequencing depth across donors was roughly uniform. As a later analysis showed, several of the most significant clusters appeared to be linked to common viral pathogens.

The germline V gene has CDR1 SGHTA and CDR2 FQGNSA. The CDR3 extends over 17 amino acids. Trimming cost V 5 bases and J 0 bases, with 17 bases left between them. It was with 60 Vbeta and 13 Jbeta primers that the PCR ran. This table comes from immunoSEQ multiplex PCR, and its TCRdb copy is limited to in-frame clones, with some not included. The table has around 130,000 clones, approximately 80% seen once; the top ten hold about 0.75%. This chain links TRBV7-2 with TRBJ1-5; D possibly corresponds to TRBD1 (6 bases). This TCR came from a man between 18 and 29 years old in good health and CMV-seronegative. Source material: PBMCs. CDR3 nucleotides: TGTGCCAGCAGCCCACTGGACAGTAAAGATAGCAATCAGCCCCAGCATTTT. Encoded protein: CASSPLDSKDSNQPQHF.